This T cell receptor (beta chain) was recovered during a study of beta chain features in type 1 diabetes. The table lists this clone with a few counts. Its antigen is still unknown. Reverse transcription of all isolated RNA meant that expressed TCRB transcripts were sequenced. Data came from immunoSEQ multiplex PCR; TCRdb stores just in-frame clones and leaves some out. This sample has about 210,000 clones, with around 9.9% found just once. Study-wide results and limits: Shortening that was moderate but significant affected the TCRB CDR3s of Type 1 diabetes patients in all four CD4+ subsets. At VDJ recombination sites, type 1 diabetes patients had fewer insertions and more deleted nucleotides.

V lost 1 base to trimming and J lost 7 bases, with 14 bases between them. Germline V gives CDR1 SGHNT, CDR2 YENEEA. The CDR3 extends over 14 amino acids. Input material: central memory CD4+ T cells from blood. The sequence came from a man aged 18 to 29 in good health. The chain links TRBV11-3 to TRBJ2-7; D might be TRBD2 (5 bases). The CDR3 nucleotides read TGTGCCAGCAGCTTAGCGAGGTTCGGGATGGAGCAGTACTTC. This encodes CASSLARFGMEQYF. Variable domain in full (rest from reference TRBV11-3 and TRBJ2-7): EAGVVQSPRYKIIEKKQPVAFWCNPISGHNTLYWYLQNLGQGPELLIRYENEEAVDDSQLPKDRFSAERLKGVDSTLKIQPAELGDSAVYLCASSLARFGMEQYFGPGTRLTVT.